A single sample gave rise to the 15 T cell receptor beta chains below, sequenced in a study of blood T cell repertoires in COVID-19. TCRdb's copy holds only in-frame clones and misses some; the assay was immunoSEQ multiplex PCR. The top ten clones hold around 2% of a sample with about 250,000 clones, roughly 84% of them seen once. The material sequenced was peripheral blood. The receptors derive from a woman aged 40 to 50 who had recovered from COVID-19.

V and J are TRBV6-5 and TRBJ1-2, with 8 bases lining up with TRBD1. Germline CDR1 and CDR2: MNHEY and SVGAGI. The CDR3 loop spans 14 amino acids. The junction had 1 base not matched to a gene; V was cut back by 0 bases and J by 4 bases. The CDR3 nucleotides are TGTGCCAGCAGTTACTCACAGGGGGGCTATGGCTACACCTTC. Its translation: CASSYSQGGYGYTF.

The genes are TRBV6-2 or TRBV6-3 and TRBJ1-2; D is perhaps TRBD1 (5 bases). Looked up from germline, CDR1 is MNHEY and CDR2 is SVGEGT. This CDR3 is built from 13 residues. V was trimmed by 5 bases and J by 4 bases, leaving 11 bases between them. The CDR3 here is CASSLDSLYGYTF. The CDR3 region has the DNA TGTGCCAGCAGTCTAGACAGCCTCTATGGCTACACCTTC.

The chain combines TRBV10-3 with TRBJ2-5; D is uncertain. Trimming shortened V by 4 bases and J by 5 bases, and 11 bases separated the two germline ends. The CDR3 has 13 residues. Germline CDR1 is ENHRY and CDR2 is SYGVKD. This CDR3 is CAISVASWETQYF. The DNA for the CDR3 is TGTGCCATCAGTGTTGCTAGTTGGGAGACCCAGTACTTC.

This clone was observed a handful of times. The chain has TRBV27 and TRBJ1-5; TRBD1 matches 8 bases. Germline loops: CDR1 MNHEY, CDR2 SMNVEV (reference sequence). CDR3 size: 14 residues. J lost 9 bases, V lost 6 bases, and 10 bases had no gene match. The CDR3 reads CASRAGGAVGPQHF. DNA for the CDR3: TGTGCCAGCAGAGCAGGGGGCGCCGTGGGGCCCCAGCATTTT.

J is TRBJ2-1 and V is TRBV29-1, with 11 positions matching TRBD2. Germline CDR1 is SQVTM and CDR2 is ANQGSEA. The CDR3 runs to 14 residues. V was pared by 4 bases and J by 9 bases, with 8 bases of the junction left unmatched. The CDR3 DNA reads as TGCAGCGTTGTAGCGGGAGGGCTGGGACTTGAGCAGTTCTTC. Translation gives CSVVAGGLGLEQFF.

J is TRBJ1-5 and V is TRBV28; D is unclear. Trimming cost V 1 base and J 6 bases, with 7 bases left between them. CDR3 length: 13 amino acids. Germline CDR1 is MDHEN and CDR2 is SYDVKM. The CDR3, as DNA: TGTGCCAGCAGTTTATTCTCAGGTCAGCCCCAGCATTTT. This gives the protein CASSLFSGQPQHF.

The V and J genes are TRBV7-2 and TRBJ1-2; 7 bases are shared with TRBD1. Germline lookup yields CDR1 SGHTA and CDR2 FQGNSA. V lost 5 bases, J lost 4 bases, and 4 bases stayed unmatched. The CDR3 length is 13 residues. As DNA, the CDR3 is TGTGCCAGCAGCACGGACAGGAGCTATGGCTACACCTTC. Protein sequence: CASSTDRSYGYTF.

V gene TRBV27 combines with J gene TRBJ1-2; no definite D call. Per the germline V gene, CDR1 is MNHEY and CDR2 is SMNVEV (reference sequence). Trimming removed 0 bases at V and 2 bases at J, with 7 bases between. This CDR3 has 14 residues. CDR3 DNA sequence: TGTGCCAGCAGTTTATCGTACGGGAACTATGGCTACACCTTC. It is translated as CASSLSYGNYGYTF.

About this clone: The sample contains more than one DNA sequence encoding this CDR3. The chain couples TRBV15 to TRBJ2-1, with TRBD2 matching over 10 bases. The J segment lost 5 bases and the V segment lost 0 bases, leaving 1 base of the junction unmatched. Germline V gene sequence: CDR1 LNHNV, CDR2 YYDKDF (reference sequence). This CDR3 has 15 amino acids. The CDR3 sequence: CATSRDLAGDNEQFF. The CDR3 nucleotides read TGTGCCACCAGCAGAGATCTAGCGGGAGACAATGAGCAGTTCTTC. Drawing the rest from reference TRBV15 and TRBJ2-1, the complete variable domain is DAMVIQNPRYQVTQFGKPVTLSCSQTLNHNVMYWYQQKSSQAPKLLFHYYDKDFNNEADTPDNFQSRRPNTSFCFLDIRSPGLGDTAMYLCATSRDLAGDNEQFFGPGTRLTVL.

A single count supports this clone. V gene TRBV27 combines with J gene TRBJ2-1; 8 nucleotides align to TRBD1. Germline V gives CDR1 MNHEY, CDR2 SMNVEV (reference sequence). CDR3 length: 13 amino acids. Trimming at V came to 6 bases and at J to 6 bases, leaving 4 bases not matched to a gene. This chain's CDR3 is CASRTGGSNEQFF. The CDR3 DNA reads as TGTGCCAGCAGAACAGGGGGTAGCAATGAGCAGTTCTTC.

The chain has TRBV19 and TRBJ1-5, with 11 bases fitting TRBD1. Germline-derived CDR1 and CDR2 are LNHDA and SQIVND (reference sequence). This CDR3 is built from 17 residues. The V and J ends lost 5 bases and 3 bases, in that order; junction bases with no gene match: 9. In nucleotides, the CDR3 is TGTGCCAGTAGTCATCCCAGGGACAGGGGGATCAATCAGCCCCAGCATTTT. Translation gives CASSHPRDRGINQPQHF.

The genes are TRBV7-2 and TRBJ1-5; maybe TRBD1 (6 bases). From germline, CDR1 is SGHTA and CDR2 FQGNSA. V lost 4 bases, J lost 0 bases, and 13 bases lay in between. The CDR3 is 16 amino acids. The CDR3 bases are TGTGCCAGCAGCTCCCAGGGGCAGTATAGCAATCAGCCCCAGCATTTT. Amino acid sequence: CASSSQGQYSNQPQHF.

V is TRBV30 and J is TRBJ2-1, with 7 bases identical to TRBD2. Unmatched junction bases numbered 8, after V lost 5 bases and J lost 4 bases. CDR1 and CDR2 (germline): GTSNPN, SVGIG (reference sequence). CDR3 length: 14 residues. The CDR3 is CAWLNYGGYNEQFF. CDR3 nucleotides: TGTGCCTGGTTGAATTACGGGGGGTACAATGAGCAGTTCTTC.

CDR3 sequence (DNA): TGTGCCAGCAGCTATATGCCAGGAGGCACGTCCACTGAAGCTTTCTTT. Protein: CASSYMPGGTSTEAFF. The V call is TRBV7-2, the J call TRBJ1-1; D remains ambiguous. Trimming removed 4 bases at V and 4 bases at J, with 19 bases between. In germline, CDR1 is SGHTA, CDR2 FQGNSA. CDR3 length: 16 amino acids. The full variable domain, in which reference TRBV7-2 and TRBJ1-1 provide the parts outside the CDR3, is GAGVSQSPSNKVTEKGKDVELRCDPISGHTALYWYRQSLGQGLEFLIYFQGNSAPDKSGLPSDRFSAERTGGSVSTLTIQRTQQEDSAVYLCASSYMPGGTSTEAFFGQGTRLTVV.

The CDR3, as DNA: TGTGCCAGCAGCTTAAGTGGGGCTAATGAGCAGTTCTTC. Translated: CASSLSGANEQFF. The chain joins TRBV7-3 to TRBJ2-1; a weak D match, TRBD1 (5 bases). With 1 base removed from V and 7 bases from J, the gap between germline ends came to 8 bases. The CDR3 covers 13 residues. Germline loops: CDR1 SGHTA, CDR2 FQGTGA.